The T cell receptor beta chain under discussion was sequenced for a study of Ad26.COV2.S vaccination and SARS-CoV-2 variants. Study-level background: Intramuscularly, Ad26.COV2.S was given either once or twice, 56 days apart.

Study-level results: Placebo recipients trailed vaccine recipients in spike-specific TCR breadth.

Measured with immunoSEQ multiplex PCR; TCRdb has only the in-frame clones, and not every one. The sample lists fewer than 500,000 clones; 89% were seen once. Concerning this clone itself: What it recognizes is unknown.

V dropped 4 bases and J dropped 2 bases, with 19 bases sitting between them. Germline V lookup: CDR1 SGHRS, CDR2 YFSETQ. The CDR3 runs to 18 residues. Indicated treatment: around 19 received Ad26.COV2.S at low or high dose, single or two shots; 5 received placebo; per-sample allocation not given. Sample collection was performed on day 63 after the first vaccine or placebo injection. The sequencing here drew on peripheral blood, taken in a trial of Ad26.COV2.S vaccine versus placebo. The origin of this receptor is a person between 18 and 65 years old who received the Ad26.COV2.S COVID-19 vaccine or a placebo. The rearrangement uses TRBV5-1 and TRBJ2-6; D could derive from TRBD1 or TRBD2 (5 bases each). The CDR3 spells CASSAGLRGGTGANVLTF. The CDR3 region has the DNA TGCGCCAGCAGCGCCGGGTTGAGGGGTGGAACTGGGGCCAACGTCCTGACTTTC.